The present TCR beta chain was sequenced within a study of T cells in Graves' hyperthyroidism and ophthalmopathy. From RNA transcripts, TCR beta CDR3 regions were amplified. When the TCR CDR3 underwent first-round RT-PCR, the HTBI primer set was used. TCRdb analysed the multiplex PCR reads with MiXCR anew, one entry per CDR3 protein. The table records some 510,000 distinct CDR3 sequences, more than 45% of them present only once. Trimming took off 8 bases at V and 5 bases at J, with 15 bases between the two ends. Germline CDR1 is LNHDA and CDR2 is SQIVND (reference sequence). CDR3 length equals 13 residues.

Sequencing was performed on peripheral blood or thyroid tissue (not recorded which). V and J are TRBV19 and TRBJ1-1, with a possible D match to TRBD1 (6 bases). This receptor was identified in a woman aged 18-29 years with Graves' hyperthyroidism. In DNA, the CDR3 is TGTGCCAGTGTTGAACAGGGAATGACTGAAGCTTTCTTT. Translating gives CASVEQGMTEAFF.